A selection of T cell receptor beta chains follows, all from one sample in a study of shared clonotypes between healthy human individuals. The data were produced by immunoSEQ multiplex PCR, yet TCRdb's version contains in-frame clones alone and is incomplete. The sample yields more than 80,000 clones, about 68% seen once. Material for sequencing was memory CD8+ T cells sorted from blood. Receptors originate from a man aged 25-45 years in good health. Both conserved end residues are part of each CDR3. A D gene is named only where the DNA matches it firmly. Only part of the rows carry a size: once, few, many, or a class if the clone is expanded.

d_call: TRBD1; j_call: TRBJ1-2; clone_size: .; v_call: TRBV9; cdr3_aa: CASSPHIPGQGFGGYTF; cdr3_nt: TGTGCCAGCAGCCCTCACATACCGGGACAGGGCTTCGGGGGCTACACCTTC
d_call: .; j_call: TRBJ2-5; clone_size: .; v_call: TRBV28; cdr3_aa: CASSLSGTGLQETQYF; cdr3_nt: TGTGCCAGCAGTTTAAGTGGTACAGGTCTCCAAGAGACCCAGTACTTC
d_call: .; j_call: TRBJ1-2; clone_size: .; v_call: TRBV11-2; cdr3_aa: CASSLLAESYGYTF; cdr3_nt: TGTGCCAGCAGCTTACTGGCGGAGAGCTATGGCTACACCTTC
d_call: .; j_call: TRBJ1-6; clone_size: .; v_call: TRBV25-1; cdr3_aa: CATAAGTNSPLHF; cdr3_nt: TGTGCCACCGCGGCAGGGACTAATTCACCCCTCCACTTT
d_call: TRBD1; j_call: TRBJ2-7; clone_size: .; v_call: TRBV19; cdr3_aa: CASKGQGVGEQYF; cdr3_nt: TGTGCCAGTAAGGGACAGGGGGTAGGTGAGCAGTACTTC
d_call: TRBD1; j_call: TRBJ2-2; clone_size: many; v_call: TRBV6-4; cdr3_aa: CASSPGQGNTGELFF; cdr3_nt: TGTGCCAGCAGTCCCGGACAGGGTAACACCGGGGAGCTGTTTTTT
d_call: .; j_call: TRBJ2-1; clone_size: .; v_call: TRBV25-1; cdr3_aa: CASTGRGRNEQFF; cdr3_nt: TGTGCCAGCACCGGCCGGGGGAGGAATGAGCAGTTCTTC
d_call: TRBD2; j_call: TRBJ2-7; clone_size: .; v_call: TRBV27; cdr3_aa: CASSLSGRAGSYEQYF; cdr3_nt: TGTGCCAGCAGTTTAAGCGGGAGGGCCGGGTCCTACGAGCAGTACTTC
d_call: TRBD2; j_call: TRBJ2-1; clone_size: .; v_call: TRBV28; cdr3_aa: CASSSTSALYNEQFF; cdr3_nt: TGTGCCAGCAGTTCAACTAGCGCGCTCTACAATGAGCAGTTCTTC
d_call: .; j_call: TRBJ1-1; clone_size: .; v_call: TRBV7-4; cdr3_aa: CASSLQGRTEAFF; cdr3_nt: TGTGCCAGCAGCTTACAGGGACGGACTGAAGCTTTCTTT
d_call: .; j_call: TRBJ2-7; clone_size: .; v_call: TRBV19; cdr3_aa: CASSGGDRPYEQYF; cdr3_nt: TGTGCCAGTAGTGGGGGGGACAGACCTTACGAGCAGTACTTC
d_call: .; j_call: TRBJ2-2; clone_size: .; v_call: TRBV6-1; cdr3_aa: CASRYGSGELFF; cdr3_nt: TGTGCCAGCAGATATGGCTCCGGGGAGCTGTTTTTT
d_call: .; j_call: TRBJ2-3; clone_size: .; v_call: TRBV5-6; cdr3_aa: CASSWGRVTADTQYF; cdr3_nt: TGTGCCAGCAGCTGGGGCAGGGTCACCGCCGATACGCAGTATTTT
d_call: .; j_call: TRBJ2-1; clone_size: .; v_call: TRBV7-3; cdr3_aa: CASSLTSANEQFF; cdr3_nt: TGTGCCAGCAGCTTAACGTCAGCGAATGAGCAGTTCTTC
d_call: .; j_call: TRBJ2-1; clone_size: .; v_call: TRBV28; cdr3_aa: CASRRLDSYNEQFF; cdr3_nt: TGTGCCAGCAGAAGACTAGACTCCTACAATGAGCAGTTCTTC
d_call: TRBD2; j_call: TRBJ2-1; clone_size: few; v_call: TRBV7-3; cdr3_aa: CASSLTPGGHNEQFF; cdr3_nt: TGTGCCAGCAGCTTAACGCCGGGAGGACACAATGAGCAGTTCTTC
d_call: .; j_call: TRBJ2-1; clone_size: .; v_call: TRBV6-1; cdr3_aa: CASSWDISVNEQFF; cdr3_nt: TGTGCCAGCAGTTGGGACATTTCGGTCAATGAGCAGTTCTTC
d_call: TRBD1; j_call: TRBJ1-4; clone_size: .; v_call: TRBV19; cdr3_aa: CASSPGQGKSSNEKLFF; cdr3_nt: TGTGCCAGTAGTCCTGGACAGGGTAAATCCTCTAATGAAAAACTGTTTTTT
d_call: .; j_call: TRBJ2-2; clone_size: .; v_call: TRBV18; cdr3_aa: CASSPRFTGELFF; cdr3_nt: TGTGCCAGCTCACCCAGATTTACCGGGGAGCTGTTTTTT
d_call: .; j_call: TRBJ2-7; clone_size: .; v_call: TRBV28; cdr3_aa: CASTSDSYEQYF; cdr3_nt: TGTGCCAGCACCTCGGACTCCTACGAGCAGTACTTC
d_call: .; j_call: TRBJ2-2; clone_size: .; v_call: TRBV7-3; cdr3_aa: CASSPQVVANTGELFF; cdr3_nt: TGTGCCAGCAGCCCTCAAGTGGTTGCGAACACCGGGGAGCTGTTTTTT
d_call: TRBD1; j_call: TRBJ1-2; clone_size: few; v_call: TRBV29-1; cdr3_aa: CSAPGQGPNGYTF; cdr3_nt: TGCAGCGCGCCGGGACAGGGACCCAATGGCTACACCTTC
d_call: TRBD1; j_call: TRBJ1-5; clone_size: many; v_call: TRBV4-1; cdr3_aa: CASSAPGGEQPQHF; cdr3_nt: TGCGCCAGCAGCGCCCCAGGGGGCGAACAGCCCCAGCATTTT
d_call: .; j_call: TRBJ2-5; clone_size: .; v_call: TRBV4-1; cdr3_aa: CASSQAAGSQETQYF; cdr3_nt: TGCGCCAGCAGCCAAGCGGCCGGGAGCCAAGAGACCCAGTACTTC
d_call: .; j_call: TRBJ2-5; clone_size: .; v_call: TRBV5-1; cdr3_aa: CASSRLQETQYF; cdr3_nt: TGCGCCAGCAGCAGACTCCAAGAGACCCAGTACTTC
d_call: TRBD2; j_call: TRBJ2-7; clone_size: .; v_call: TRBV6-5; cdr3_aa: CASTVAGGFSKQYF; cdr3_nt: TGTGCCAGCACTGTAGCGGGAGGTTTTTCTAAGCAGTACTTC
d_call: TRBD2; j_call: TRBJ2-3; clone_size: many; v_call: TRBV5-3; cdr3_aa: CARSPGTSGSTDTQYF; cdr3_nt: TGTGCCAGAAGCCCGGGGACTAGCGGGAGCACAGATACGCAGTATTTT
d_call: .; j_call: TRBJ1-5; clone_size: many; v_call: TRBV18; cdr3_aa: CASRTPEDTYQHF; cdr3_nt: TGTGCCAGCCGAACCCCCGAGGACACGTACCAGCATTTT
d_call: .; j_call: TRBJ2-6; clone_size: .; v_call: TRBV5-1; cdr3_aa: CASSAENSGANVLTF; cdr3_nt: TGCGCCAGCAGCGCTGAAAATTCTGGGGCCAACGTCCTGACTTTC
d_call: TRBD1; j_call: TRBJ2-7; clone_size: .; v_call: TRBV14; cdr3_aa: CASSQLGTGLYYEQYF; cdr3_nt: TGTGCCAGCAGCCAACTCGGGACAGGACTCTACTACGAGCAGTACTTC
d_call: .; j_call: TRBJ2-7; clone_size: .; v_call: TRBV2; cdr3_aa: CASTSSVSYEQYF; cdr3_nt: TGTGCCAGCACTAGTAGCGTCTCCTACGAGCAGTACTTC
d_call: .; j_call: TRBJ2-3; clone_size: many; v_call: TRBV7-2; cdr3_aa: CASSLAPTDTQYF; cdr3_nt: TGTGCCAGCAGCTTAGCGCCTACAGATACGCAGTATTTT
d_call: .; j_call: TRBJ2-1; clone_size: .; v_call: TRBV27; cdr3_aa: CASSWQGNSYNEQFF; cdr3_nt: TGTGCCAGCAGTTGGCAGGGGAATTCCTACAATGAGCAGTTCTTC
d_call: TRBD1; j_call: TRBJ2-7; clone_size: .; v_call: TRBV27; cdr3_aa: CASSEGTGKTYEQYF; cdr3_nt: TGTGCCAGCAGTGAAGGGACAGGGAAAACCTACGAGCAGTACTTC
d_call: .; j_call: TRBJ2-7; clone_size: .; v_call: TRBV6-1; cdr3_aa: CGTNSYEQYF; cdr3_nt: TGTGGGACGAACTCCTACGAGCAGTACTTC
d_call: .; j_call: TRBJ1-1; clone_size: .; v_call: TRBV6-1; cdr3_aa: CASTAGVNTEAFF; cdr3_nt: TGTGCCAGCACGGCAGGGGTGAACACTGAAGCTTTCTTT
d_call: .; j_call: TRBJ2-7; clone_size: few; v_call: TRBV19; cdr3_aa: CARRSEQYF; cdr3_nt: TGTGCCCGCCGGAGTGAGCAGTACTTC
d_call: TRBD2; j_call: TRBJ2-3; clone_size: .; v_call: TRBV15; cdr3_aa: CATSTSLAGDTDTQYF; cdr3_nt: TGTGCCACCAGCACAAGTTTAGCGGGGGACACAGATACGCAGTATTTT
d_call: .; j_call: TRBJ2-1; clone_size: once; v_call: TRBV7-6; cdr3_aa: CASSLNTLQDEQFF; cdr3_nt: TGTGCCAGCAGCTTAAACACCCTACAGGACGAGCAGTTCTTC
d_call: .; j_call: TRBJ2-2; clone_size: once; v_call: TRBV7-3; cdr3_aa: CASSSTPRSTGIGLRTGELFF; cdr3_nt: TGTGCCAGCAGCTCTACACCCCGATCGACAGGAATCGGTTTGCGCACCGGGGAGCTGTTTTTT
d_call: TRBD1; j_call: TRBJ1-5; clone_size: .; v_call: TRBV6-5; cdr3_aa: CASRKLGQGNQPQHF; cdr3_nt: TGTGCCAGCAGAAAGCTGGGACAGGGGAATCAGCCCCAGCATTTT
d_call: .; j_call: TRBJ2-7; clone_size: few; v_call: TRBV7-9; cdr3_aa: CASSITTGSKQYF; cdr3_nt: TGTGCCAGCAGCATAACGACAGGTAGTAAGCAGTACTTC
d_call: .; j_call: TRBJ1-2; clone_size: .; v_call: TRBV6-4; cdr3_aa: CASSDSRVKGYTF; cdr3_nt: TGTGCCAGCAGTGACTCCAGGGTAAAAGGCTACACCTTC
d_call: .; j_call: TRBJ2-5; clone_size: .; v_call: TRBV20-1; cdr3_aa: CSGSQETQYF; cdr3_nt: TGCAGTGGCTCCCAAGAGACCCAGTACTTC
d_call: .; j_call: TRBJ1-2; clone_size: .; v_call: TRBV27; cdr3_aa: CANQGYGYTF; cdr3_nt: TGTGCCAACCAGGGTTATGGCTACACCTTC
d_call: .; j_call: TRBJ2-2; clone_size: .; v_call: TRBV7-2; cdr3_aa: CASSLYPYTGELFF; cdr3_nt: TGTGCCAGCAGCTTATATCCCTACACCGGGGAGCTGTTTTTT
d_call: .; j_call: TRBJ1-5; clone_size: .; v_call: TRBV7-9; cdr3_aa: CASSLGGFGQPQHF; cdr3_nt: TGTGCCAGCAGCTTAGGAGGGTTTGGTCAGCCCCAGCATTTT
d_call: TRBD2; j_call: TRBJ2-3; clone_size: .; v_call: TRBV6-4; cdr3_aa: CASSVTGTSGTDTQYF; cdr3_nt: TGTGCCAGCAGTGTTACCGGGACTAGCGGCACAGATACGCAGTATTTT
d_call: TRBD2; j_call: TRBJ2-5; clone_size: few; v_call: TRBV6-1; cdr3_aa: CASSEGRVAGAETQYF; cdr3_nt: TGTGCCAGCAGTGAAGGGCGTGTAGCGGGAGCGGAGACCCAGTACTTC
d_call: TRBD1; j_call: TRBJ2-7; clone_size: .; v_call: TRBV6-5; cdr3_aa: CASSPGQGGEQYF; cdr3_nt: TGTGCCAGCAGTCCGGGACAGGGAGGCGAGCAGTACTTC
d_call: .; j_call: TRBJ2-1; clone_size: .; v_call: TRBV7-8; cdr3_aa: CASSLDLLLIDEQFF; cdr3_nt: TGTGCCAGCAGCTTAGATCTCCTGTTGATCGATGAGCAGTTCTTC
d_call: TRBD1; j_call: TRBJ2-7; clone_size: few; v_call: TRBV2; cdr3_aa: CASSENRDRGYEQYF; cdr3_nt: TGTGCCAGCAGTGAAAACCGGGACAGGGGCTACGAGCAGTACTTC
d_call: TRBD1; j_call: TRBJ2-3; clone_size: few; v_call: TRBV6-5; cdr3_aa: CASSFSGTGTDTQYF; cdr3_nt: TGTGCCAGCAGTTTTTCCGGGACAGGCACAGATACGCAGTATTTT
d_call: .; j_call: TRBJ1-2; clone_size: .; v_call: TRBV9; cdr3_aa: CASRDTRTDYGYTF; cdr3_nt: TGTGCCAGCAGGGATACGAGGACGGATTATGGCTACACCTTC
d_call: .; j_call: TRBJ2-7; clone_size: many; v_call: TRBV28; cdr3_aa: CASRPGHHYEQYF; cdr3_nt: TGTGCCAGCAGACCGGGACACCACTACGAGCAGTACTTC
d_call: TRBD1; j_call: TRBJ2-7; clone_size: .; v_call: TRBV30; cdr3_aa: CAWSGTGAYEQYF; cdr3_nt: TGTGCCTGGTCCGGGACAGGTGCCTACGAGCAGTACTTC
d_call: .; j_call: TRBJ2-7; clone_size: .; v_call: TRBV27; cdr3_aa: CASRGQSSYEQYF; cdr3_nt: TGTGCCAGCAGAGGACAGAGCTCCTACGAGCAGTACTTC
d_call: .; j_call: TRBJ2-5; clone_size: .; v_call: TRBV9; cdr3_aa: CASSARDGLKETQYF; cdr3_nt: TGTGCCAGCAGCGCGAGGGACGGCCTCAAAGAGACCCAGTACTTC
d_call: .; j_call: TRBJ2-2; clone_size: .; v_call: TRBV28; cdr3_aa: CATQTPGDTGELFF; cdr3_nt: TGTGCCACCCAGACGCCAGGGGACACCGGGGAGCTGTTTTTT